This TCR beta chain was recorded in a study of tumor-infiltrating lymphocytes in primary liver carcinoma (dated 2017 in TCRdb). For the study in its entirety: Hepatocellular carcinoma (four) or combined HCC and intrahepatic cholangiocarcinoma (one) was present in the five patients, who were three men and two women aged 30 to 69 years. High reproducibility was observed for the technical replicate repertoires, with mean shared-clone rates around 0.9 and correlation coefficients above 0.98. The 25 or so tumor region samples were profiled with Agilent mRNA microarrays so that TCRbeta repertoire diversity could be related to the local molecular phenotype. TCRbeta repertoire sequencing, expression microarrays and whole-exome sequencing were combined in the study across five regions of each liver tumor, with adjacent normal tissue and blood also included. Each sample produced roughly 3.5 to 7.5 million productive TCRbeta reads, and read depth showed no significant difference between tissue types. A total of 35 specimens from 5 patients underwent TCRbeta repertoire sequencing, comprising roughly 25 tumor regions, 5 adjacent noncancerous liver tissues and 5 peripheral blood samples. The five patients had tumors staged T1-T3 N0M0, with maximum diameters ranging from roughly 4 to 10 cm.

Without any cell sorting, total RNA and DNA were extracted together from around 20-30 mg of bulk tissue using the AllPrep DNA/RNA mini kit. Between late 2015 and March 2016, several patients in China with histopathologically diagnosed primary liver carcinoma had their tumors surgically resected. At the time of sampling, the patients had chronic HBV infection and had not received any treatment. Each tumor was sampled at five spatially separated regions: the tumor centre plus the superior, inferior, left-lateral and right-lateral poles. More than 75% viable tumor cells were found by histology in every tumor sample. Fresh tumor and adjacent tissue pieces were bisected, with one half stored in RNAlater at -80 degrees C and the other half sent for histology. The study at large found these results: Bulk unsorted samples precluded comparing CD4+ and CD8+ T cell repertoires. Just about 7.5-25% of top clones turned up in all five regions of a tumor, which suggests spatial heterogeneity among tumor-infiltrating T cells. The top 250 clones made up a significantly larger repertoire fraction in tumors than in blood (p = 0.039). Only the TCR beta chain was sequenced, so true repertoire diversity is likely underestimated because unpaired alpha chains were not captured. Pairs of tumor regions showed greater repertoire overlap (mean around 35%) than tumor-adjacent pairs (roughly 17%) or tumor-blood pairs (roughly 15%), which is consistent with antigen-driven expansion. Only 4 or 5 patients were included in the study, and the authors note that the findings should be validated in a larger study.

The germline ends are 11 bases apart after V is trimmed by 7 bases and J by 4 bases. CDR1 and CDR2 are drawn from the germline V gene (reference sequence): GTSNPN, SVGIG. Inclusive of the bounding cysteine and phenylalanine, the CDR3 is 13 residues long. Left in the record is the CDR3 DNA by itself, 39 bases read in frame from the first base. Using a constant-region primer and ProtoScript II reverse transcriptase, TCRbeta-specific cDNA was reverse-transcribed from 500 ng total RNA. TCRbeta libraries were built with three nested multiplex PCR rounds, a slightly modified ARM-PCR procedure. Each of the first two PCR rounds ran for about 10 cycles and used multiplex TRBV1-TRBV30 forward primers together with a Cbeta reverse primer. A final 25-cycle PCR with Deep VentR polymerase added sample barcodes and Illumina adapters. Before sequencing, amplicons between 200 and 500 bp were purified from gel using a QIAquick gel extraction kit. An Illumina HiSeq 2500 was used to sequence the TCRbeta amplicons, generating 250-bp paired-end reads. As for the original processing: Quality trimming of reads was performed with Trimmomatic v0.33, and paired reads were merged with FLASH v1.2.11 so that full CDR3 sequences could be recovered. V, D and J germline segments were assigned to the rearranged TCRbeta sequences using MiGEC v1.2.1b. Clonotype statistics and Shannon-Wiener diversity indices were computed with VDJtools v1.0.0. To reduce sampling bias, subsequent analyses other than the diversity analysis used only the 250 most abundant clonotypes in each sample. TCRdb reanalyzed the raw reads on its own, using fastp at Q25 for trimming and MiXCR for clone calling, and kept in-frame beta chains. Each record represents a unique CDR3 protein, reported with the most common genes and DNA among its rows. TCRdb's processing, not the authors' own work, is the source of the V and J calls. This sample holds about 100,000 distinct CDR3 sequences; about two thirds were observed only once. In total, the top ten clones hold roughly 12% of the sample.

About this clonotype itself: Its antigen has not been determined. A much larger clone differs by one base, so this may be a read error.

The chain is made from TRBV30 and TRBJ2-6, with the D gene uncertain. What was sequenced was liver tumor tissue from sampling region 2. The sample's cell subset or site, from its label and the paper: tumor region T2, inferior pole. The sequence was collected from a woman aged 55-69 years with primary liver carcinoma and hepatitis B virus infection. The CDR3 here reads CAYTPLGANVLTF. The bases are TGTGCCTACACTCCCCTGGGGGCCAACGTCCTGACTTTC.